These 11 T cell receptor beta chains were sequenced from one sample in a study of T-cell reconstitution after alpha-beta-depleted transplantation in children (dated by TCRdb to the mid-2010s). The treatment or condition label, as the study defines it: allogeneic hematopoietic cell transplantation with graft depleted of TCRalphabeta T cells and CD19 B cells. Libraries were built with PCR. Sequencing used an Illumina HiSeq 2500. TCR libraries were prepared with molecular barcoding, using unique molecular identifiers to normalize TCRbeta repertoire quantification. In-frame beta chains were kept once TCRdb had trimmed the public reads at Q25 with fastp and called clones with MiXCR. Rows are unified per CDR3 protein, each entry keeping the most common DNA and genes. The sample table holds 65,000 to 85,000 distinct CDR3 sequences, of which about a tenth were seen once. Jointly, the top ten make up roughly 13% of the sample.

The sequencing here drew on PBMCs, taken before TCRalphabeta/CD19-depleted stem cell transplant. Every receptor here comes from a boy aged 10-17 years with acute myeloid leukemia, due to receive a stem cell transplant.

The table lists this clonotype with many counts. J is TRBJ1-6 and V is TRBV4-1, with a possible D match to TRBD1 (5 bases). V was pared by 0 bases and J by 7 bases, with 13 bases between. Germline CDR1 MGHRA, CDR2 YSYEKL. The CDR3 sequence is 16 residues long. CDR3 in DNA: TGCGCCAGCAGCCAAGATCCAGGGCAAGAGAATTCACCCCTCCACTTT. Protein product: CASSQDPGQENSPLHF.

The V and J genes are TRBV11-2 and TRBJ2-1; D possibly corresponds to TRBD1 (6 bases). Trimming pared 5 bases from V and 4 bases from J, leaving 12 bases between. Germline CDR1 reads SGHAT; CDR2 reads FQNNGV. The CDR3 is made up of 14 amino acids. DNA for the CDR3: TGTGCCAGCAGCACCTTGACAGGATACAATGAGCAGTTCTTC. Its protein product is CASSTLTGYNEQFF.

This clonotype was counted a few times. The V gene is TRBV20-1, the J gene TRBJ2-7; 8 bases match TRBD2. Trimming removed 0 bases from V and 6 bases from J; junction bases left unmatched: 10. The CDR3 totals 15 residues. Germline V gene data show CDR1 as DFQATT and CDR2 as SNEGSKA (reference sequence). The CDR3 nucleotides are TGCAGTGCTAGAGATCCTTCCGGGAGGGTCGGCGAGCAGTACTTC. It encodes CSARDPSGRVGEQYF.

This clonotype came up many times. V gene TRBV7-2 combines with J gene TRBJ2-7; D possibly corresponds to TRBD1 (7 bases). The CDR3 length is 14 residues. Germline V CDR1 and CDR2: SGHTA, FQGNSA. Between the trimmed V and J ends, which lost 3 bases and 4 bases, there was a span of 13 bases. CDR3 coding DNA: TGTGCCAGCAGCTTGGCAGGGGGGAGGTACGAGCAGTACTTC. Translating it yields CASSLAGGRYEQYF.

This clonotype has more than one count but fewer than ten. CDR3 amino acids: CASSQDLTSGSLSSYNEQFF. The CDR3 DNA reads TGCGCCAGCAGCCAAGATCTCACTAGCGGGAGTTTAAGCTCCTACAATGAGCAGTTCTTC. The chain couples TRBV4-3 to TRBJ2-1; TRBD2 aligns across 11 bases. Germline V gene data show CDR1 as LGHNA and CDR2 as YSLEER. V lost 0 bases and J lost 0; bases outside the gene matches: 10. The CDR3 totals 20 residues.

In its sample, this clonotype was seen many times. V usage is TRBV25-1 and J usage is TRBJ2-7; possible D gene TRBD1, 6 bases. There are 14 residues in the CDR3. Germline V CDR1 and CDR2: MGHDK, SYGVNS. V lost 3 bases, J lost 0 bases, and 9 bases lay in between. CDR3 bases: TGTGCCAGCAGTGATCAGGGGCCCTCCTACGAGCAGTACTTC. This translates into CASSDQGPSYEQYF.

This clonotype was recorded many times. This rearrangement joins TRBV18 to TRBJ2-1; 9 positions match TRBD2. V shed 1 base, J shed 0 bases, and the junction held 7 bases outside the gene matches. The CDR3 runs to 18 residues. Germline V gives CDR1 KGHSH, CDR2 LQKENI. The CDR3 protein is CASSPLSSGISSYNEQFF. The CDR3 DNA reads TGTGCCAGCTCACCACTTTCTAGCGGGATATCCTCCTACAATGAGCAGTTCTTC.

This clonotype came up many times. This chain joins TRBV5-1 and TRBJ2-7; 11 positions match TRBD2. V trimming: 4 bases; J trimming: 5 bases; junction bases outside the gene matches: 5. The V gene's germline CDR1 is SGHRS and CDR2 YFSETQ. The CDR3 has 14 residues. The CDR3 loop is CASSRTSGRNEQYF. The CDR3 DNA reads TGCGCCAGCAGCAGAACTAGCGGGAGAAACGAGCAGTACTTC. Full variable domain (missing parts from reference TRBV5-1 and TRBJ2-7): KAGVTQTPRYLIKTRGQQVTLSCSPISGHRSVSWYQQTPGQGLQFLFEYFSETQRNKGNFPGRFSGRQFSNSRSEMNVSTLELGDSALYLCASSRTSGRNEQYFGPGTRLTVT.

This clonotype was counted at least ten times. This CDR3 reads CASSFPDREETQYF. In DNA form, the CDR3 reads TGTGCCAGCAGCTTCCCGGACAGGGAAGAGACCCAGTACTTC. This chain uses TRBV7-2 with TRBJ2-5; 8 nucleotides match TRBD1. The CDR3 runs to 14 residues. Looked up from germline, CDR1 is SGHTA and CDR2 is FQGNSA. V was pared by 3 bases and J by 3 bases, with 3 bases of the junction left unmatched.

This clonotype was seen repeatedly, ten times or more. V gene TRBV20-1 combines with J gene TRBJ2-7; D perhaps matches TRBD1 (5 bases). The V gene lost 6 bases and the J gene lost 0 bases, with 21 bases spanning the gap. The CDR3 runs 16 residues. Germline values: CDR1 DFQATT, CDR2 SNEGSKA (reference sequence). CDR3 residues: CSAQGGVGRSSYEQYF. Here the CDR3 DNA reads TGCAGTGCCCAGGGTGGGGTCGGCAGGAGCTCCTACGAGCAGTACTTC.

This clonotype was seen many times. The chain is built from TRBV5-1 and TRBJ2-2; tentative D call: TRBD1 (6 bases). This CDR3 has 15 amino acids. From germline, CDR1 is SGHRS and CDR2 YFSETQ. The germline V and J ends were trimmed by 2 bases and 6 bases, with 14 bases remaining between them. The CDR3: CASSFTSGVSGELFF. The CDR3 region has the DNA TGCGCCAGCAGCTTCACTTCAGGGGTATCCGGGGAGCTGTTTTTT.